A single sample is the source of the 13 T cell receptor beta chains below, sequenced in a study of cytomegalovirus exposure and HLA in healthy donors (dated by TCRdb to 2017 to 2019). The library was produced with the immunoSEQ multiplex PCR assay. The multiplex PCR relied on a mix of 60 forward primers for TCR Vbeta segments and 13 reverse primers for TCR Jbeta segments. TCRdb's version of the immuneACCESS table is confined to in-frame rearrangements and falls short of the full clone set. An unresolved V gene accounts for under half of the shortfall where checked; the remainder is of unknown origin. This sample gives some 70,000 clones in total; about 88% of them show up just once. Roughly 2.3% of the sample belongs to the ten largest clones. The sequenced sample consisted of PBMCs. These receptors came from a woman in her 50s in good health and CMV-seronegative.

The J gene is TRBJ2-7, the V gene TRBV7-9; TRBD1 matches at 7 bases. Trimming took 5 bases from V and 6 from J; bases not matched to a gene: 10. Looked up from germline, CDR1 is SEHNR and CDR2 is FQNEAQ (reference sequence). The CDR3 covers 14 residues. CDR3 bases: TGTGCCAGCAGCGCCCCGGGACAGCCGGCCGAGCAGTACGTC. This codes for CASSAPGQPAEQYV.

The chain links TRBV4-2 to TRBJ2-5; D may be TRBD1 (5 bases). V lost 1 base and J lost 5, with 5 bases in between. This CDR3 has 12 residues. Germline loops: CDR1 LGHNA, CDR2 YNFKEQ. The CDR3 spells CASSQAGETQYF. The DNA for the CDR3 is TGTGCCAGCAGCCAAGCAGGGGAGACCCAGTACTTC.

The V gene is TRBV4-1, the J gene TRBJ1-4; D remains unclear. Deletions cut 1 base from V and 2 bases from J, with 11 bases between. Germline CDR1 and CDR2: MGHRA and YSYEKL. This CDR3 has 16 amino acids. CDR3 nucleotide sequence: TGCGCCAGCAGCCAAGGGTATCGAGGGACTAATGAAAAACTGTTTTTT. This gives the protein CASSQGYRGTNEKLFF.

The chain combines TRBV7-2 with TRBJ1-1, with no clear D. V was cut by 1 base and J by 0 bases, with 6 bases left in between. In germline, CDR1 is SGHTA, CDR2 FQGNSA. The CDR3 runs 14 residues. As DNA, the CDR3 is TGTGCCAGCAGCTTAGGTCAGATGAACACTGAAGCTTTCTTT. Protein product: CASSLGQMNTEAFF.

This chain connects TRBV29-1 to TRBJ1-1, with 7 positions matching TRBD1. The trim removed 4 bases at V and 2 bases at J, leaving 4 bases unmatched. From germline, CDR1 is SQVTM and CDR2 ANQGSEA. The CDR3 length is 13 residues. CDR3 sequence reads: CSVGAGGNTEAFF. CDR3 in DNA: TGCAGCGTTGGGGCAGGGGGAAACACTGAAGCTTTCTTT.

The chain recombines TRBV2 with TRBJ1-1; no clear D. The CDR3 covers 13 residues. The V gene lost 0 bases and the J gene lost 7 bases, with 9 bases spanning the gap. CDR1 and CDR2 from the germline V gene are SNHLY and FYNNEI. The CDR3 sequence is CASSEAVLSEAFF. In DNA form, the CDR3 reads TGTGCCAGCAGTGAAGCGGTATTGAGTGAAGCTTTCTTT.

The chain carries TRBV28 and TRBJ2-1; a possible D gene is TRBD2 (5 bases). Germline values: CDR1 MDHEN, CDR2 SYDVKM. CDR3 length equals 14 residues. The V and J ends lost 7 bases and 3 bases respectively, with 13 bases between them. DNA of the CDR3: TGTGCCAGCACAGTGGGAGCGTACTACAATGAGCAGTTCTTC. This encodes CASTVGAYYNEQFF.

The chain combines TRBV28 with TRBJ2-7, with TRBD1 identical over 11 bases. V shed 5 bases and J 8 bases; nucleotides not matched to a gene: 11. Germline CDR1 is MDHEN and CDR2 is SYDVKM. CDR3 length equals 15 residues. The DNA of the CDR3 is TGTGCCAGCAGTCCCCCGGACAGGGGGCTCTTTAAGCAGTACTTC. Translating it yields CASSPPDRGLFKQYF.

The V and J genes are TRBV19 and TRBJ1-5; D may be TRBD1 (6 bases). The V gene lost 6 bases and the J gene lost 3 bases, with 9 bases spanning the gap. The CDR3 loop spans 13 amino acids. Germline loops: CDR1 LNHDA, CDR2 SQIVND (reference sequence). The CDR3 DNA follows: TGTGCCAGTAGGGACAGACTCAATCAGCCCCAGCATTTT. Encoded protein: CASRDRLNQPQHF. The variable domain in full, with the rest retrieved from reference TRBV19 and TRBJ1-5, is DGGITQSPKYLFRKEGQNVTLSCEQNLNHDAMYWYRQDPGQGLRLIYYSQIVNDFQKGDIAEGYSVSREKKESFPLTVTSAQKNPTAFYLCASRDRLNQPQHFGDGTRLSIL.

The chain carries TRBV5-5 and TRBJ1-1, with D possibly being TRBD1 (6 bases). Germline CDR1 is SGHKS and CDR2 is YYEKEE (reference sequence). V was cut by 1 base and J by 0 bases, with 13 bases left in between. This CDR3 contains 16 residues. The CDR3 DNA reads as TGTGCCAGCAGCTTGTGGGCAGGGGCTATGAACACTGAAGCTTTCTTT. Its translation is CASSLWAGAMNTEAFF.

The chain recombines TRBV6-5 with TRBJ2-3; a weak D match, TRBD2 (5 bases). The ends were cut back, 7 bases at V and 0 bases at J, with 8 bases in the middle. Germline CDR1 MNHEY, CDR2 SVGAGI. The CDR3 has 13 residues. CDR3: CASTGSSTDTQYF. For the CDR3, the DNA is TGTGCCAGCACGGGGAGCAGCACAGATACGCAGTATTTT.

Here the CDR3 reads CASSQARWSNQPQHF. Here the CDR3 DNA reads TGCGCCAGCAGCCAGGCTCGCTGGAGCAATCAGCCCCAGCATTTT. V gene TRBV4-1 combines with J gene TRBJ1-5; D call uncertain. The CDR3 length is 15 residues. Trimming took off 3 bases at V and 1 base at J, with 10 bases between the two ends. Germline assignment: CDR1 MGHRA and CDR2 YSYEKL.

The chain couples TRBV28 to TRBJ1-5; 8 bases fit TRBD1. The V gene's germline CDR1 is MDHEN and CDR2 SYDVKM. The junction had 9 bases not matched to a gene; V was cut back by 7 bases and J by 7 bases. The CDR3 loop spans 14 amino acids. The CDR3 nucleotides read TGTGCCAGCACCCCGGACAGGGAGAGGCAGCCCCAGCATTTT. Amino acid sequence: CASTPDRERQPQHF.